This is a list of T cell receptor beta chains from one sample in a study of T cells in narcolepsy. TCRdb's table, derived via immunoSEQ multiplex PCR, lists solely in-frame clones and lacks some. The top ten clones hold 1.1% of a sample with some 30,000 clones, approximately 86% of them seen once. The sample was CD45RA- memory CD4+ T cells from PBMCs. The receptors here all came from a human donor with narcolepsy. Each CDR3 is given with its conserved first and last residue. A D gene is named only where the DNA matches it firmly. Some rows mark clone size as missing; the rest say once, few, many or name a class of expanded clone.

clone size	D gene	V gene	J gene	CDR3 protein	CDR3 DNA
.	.	TRBV9	TRBJ2-3	CASKTGNTDTQYF	TGTGCCAGCAAGACAGGTAACACAGATACGCAGTATTTT
.	.	TRBV28	TRBJ1-2	CASSSRGTLGYGYTF	TGTGCCAGCAGTTCCCGGGGGACTCTTGGGTATGGCTACACCTTC
.	.	TRBV5-6	TRBJ2-3	CASSPPGRDTQYF	TGTGCCAGCAGCCCCCCAGGGAGGGATACGCAGTATTTT
.	.	TRBV10-3	TRBJ2-2	CAISTSAQSDTGELFF	TGTGCCATCAGTACGTCTGCACAGTCCGACACCGGGGAGCTGTTTTTT
.	.	TRBV19	TRBJ1-3	CASSFPNGNTIYF	TGTGCCAGTAGTTTTCCCAATGGAAACACCATATATTTT
few	.	TRBV5-4	TRBJ2-2	CASSFQMNTGELFF	TGTGCCAGCAGCTTCCAGATGAACACCGGGGAGCTGTTTTTT
.	.	TRBV6-1	TRBJ2-3	CASSEPLGTDTQYF	TGTGCCAGCAGTGAACCTTTGGGCACAGATACGCAGTATTTT
.	TRBD2	TRBV10-3	TRBJ2-7	CAVSTTSGGIYEQYF	TGTGCCGTCAGTACGACTAGCGGGGGGATCTACGAGCAGTACTTC
.	.	TRBV25-1	TRBJ2-3	CASSESVRTDTQYF	TGTGCCAGCAGTGAATCAGTCCGCACAGATACGCAGTATTTT
.	TRBD2	TRBV4-2	TRBJ2-3	CASSQEGLGLTFTDTQYF	TGTGCCAGCAGCCAAGAAGGACTAGGCCTTACCTTCACAGATACGCAGTATTTT
.	TRBD1	TRBV10-3	TRBJ2-2	CAISDSGTGFTGELFF	TGTGCCATCAGTGACTCCGGGACAGGCTTCACCGGGGAGCTGTTTTTT
.	TRBD1	TRBV28	TRBJ1-5	CASRRPGTGGNQPQHF	TGTGCCAGCAGGCGACCCGGGACAGGGGGCAATCAGCCCCAGCATTTT
.	.	TRBV19	TRBJ1-5	CASSNHRALQPQHF	TGTGCCAGTAGTAACCACAGGGCTCTTCAGCCCCAGCATTTT
.	TRBD1	TRBV15	TRBJ2-2	CATSRGSRTGATGELFF	TGTGCCACCAGCAGAGGTTCAAGGACAGGGGCCACCGGGGAGCTGTTTTTT
.	TRBD1	TRBV5-1	TRBJ1-1	CASSLTGDTEAFF	TGCGCCAGCAGCTTAACAGGGGACACTGAAGCTTTCTTT
.	TRBD1	TRBV18	TRBJ1-1	CASSLGTVNTEAFF	TGTGCCAGCTCACTCGGGACAGTGAACACTGAAGCTTTCTTT
.	.	TRBV19	TRBJ1-1	CASRMGAGPTEAFF	TGTGCCAGTAGGATGGGGGCAGGGCCAACTGAAGCTTTCTTT
.	.	TRBV28	TRBJ2-3	CASSSLMSSTDTQYF	TGTGCCAGCAGTTCCTTGATGTCTAGCACAGATACGCAGTATTTT
.	.	TRBV18	TRBJ1-1	CASSPPQAGAGNTEAFF	TGTGCCAGCTCACCACCCCAGGCTGGGGCTGGGAACACTGAAGCTTTCTTT
.	.	TRBV12-1	TRBJ2-7	CASSFVTSGGTSSYEQYF	TGTGCCAGCAGCTTTGTAACTAGCGGGGGGACCAGCTCCTACGAGCAGTACTTC
.	.	TRBV6-4	TRBJ1-5	CASSDEASNQPQHF	TGTGCCAGCAGTGACGAGGCGAGCAATCAGCCCCAGCATTTT
.	TRBD2	TRBV5-1	TRBJ2-3	CASGAGGSTDTQYF	TGCGCCAGCGGGGCGGGGGGCTCCACAGATACGCAGTATTTT
few	.	TRBV18	TRBJ1-4	CASSPGQTGANEKLFF	TGTGCCAGCTCCCCCGGACAAACGGGGGCTAATGAAAAACTGTTTTTT
.	TRBD2	TRBV5-6	TRBJ2-2	CASSRKTSGGAVGELFF	TGTGCCAGCAGCAGGAAGACTAGCGGGGGGGCGGTCGGGGAGCTGTTTTTT
.	.	TRBV10-3	TRBJ1-2	CAITTLLGGYTF	TGTGCCATCACCACCCTCTTGGGTGGCTACACCTTC
.	.	TRBV6-5	TRBJ1-6	CASRLGPDRPPLHF	TGTGCCAGCAGACTCGGACCGGACCGGCCACCCCTCCACTTT
.	.	TRBV6-4	TRBJ2-5	CASSPTPGAETQYF	TGTGCCAGCAGCCCGACCCCGGGTGCGGAGACCCAGTACTTC
.	.	TRBV2	TRBJ1-5	CASSEYQDQPQHF	TGTGCCAGCAGTGAATATCAGGATCAGCCCCAGCATTTT
.	TRBD2	TRBV6-1	TRBJ2-5	CASRLAGEETQYF	TGTGCCAGCAGACTAGCGGGGGAAGAGACCCAGTACTTC
.	.	TRBV11-1	TRBJ2-5	CASSVSRQETQYF	TGTGCCAGCTCAGTTTCCCGCCAAGAGACCCAGTACTTC
.	.	TRBV10-3	TRBJ1-3	CAISAPSGNTIYF	TGTGCCATCAGTGCCCCCTCTGGAAACACCATATATTTT
.	.	TRBV7-9	TRBJ1-6	CASSFGGNSPLHF	TGTGCCAGCAGCTTCGGGGGGAATTCACCCCTCCACTTT
.	TRBD1	TRBV5-4	TRBJ1-6	CASSLGDRGSPLHF	TGTGCCAGCAGCTTGGGGGACAGGGGTTCACCCCTCCACTTT
.	.	TRBV18	TRBJ2-1	CASSPDLFSSYNEQFF	TGTGCCAGCTCACCAGATCTATTCAGCTCCTACAATGAGCAGTTCTTC
.	.	TRBV6-5	TRBJ1-1	CASSMTGNTEAFF	TGTGCCAGCAGTATGACGGGGAACACTGAAGCTTTCTTT
.	.	TRBV28	TRBJ1-2	CASSSPYGYTF	TGTGCCAGCAGTTCCCCCTATGGCTACACCTTC
.	.	TRBV5-1	TRBJ1-1	CASSLLQGNTEAFF	TGCGCCAGCAGCTTACTCCAGGGGAACACTGAAGCTTTCTTT
once	.	TRBV27	TRBJ2-2	CASSSPAAGGTGELFF	TGTGCCAGCAGTTCGCCCGCGGCAGGTGGCACCGGGGAGCTGTTTTTT
.	TRBD1	TRBV25-1	TRBJ2-7	CASSAFDRGGEQYF	TGTGCCAGCAGTGCTTTCGACAGGGGGGGCGAGCAGTACTTC
.	.	TRBV5-1	TRBJ2-3	CASSVGISTDTQYF	TGCGCCAGCAGCGTTGGGATTAGCACAGATACGCAGTATTTT
.	.	TRBV5-1	TRBJ1-1	CASSFGRDTEAFF	TGCGCCAGCAGCTTTGGCCGAGACACTGAAGCTTTCTTT
once	TRBD1	TRBV6-5	TRBJ2-1	CASRKQGANYNEQFF	TGTGCCAGCAGAAAACAGGGGGCCAACTACAATGAGCAGTTCTTC
.	.	TRBV19	TRBJ2-2	CASSTAVMGSGELFF	TGTGCCAGTAGCACTGCCGTAATGGGATCCGGGGAGCTGTTTTTT
.	.	TRBV9	TRBJ2-1	CASSVVVSGNVYNEQFF	TGTGCCAGCAGCGTAGTGGTTTCTGGTAACGTCTACAATGAGCAGTTCTTC
once	.	TRBV18	TRBJ2-3	CASSPPSTDTQYF	TGTGCCAGCTCACCCCCAAGCACAGATACGCAGTATTTT
.	TRBD2	TRBV7-2	TRBJ2-1	CASSRSGGTTANEQFF	TGTGCCAGCAGCCGAAGTGGGGGGACTACGGCCAATGAGCAGTTCTTC
.	TRBD2	TRBV2	TRBJ2-5	CASSTQRGDWETQYF	TGTGCCAGCAGTACACAGCGGGGGGATTGGGAGACCCAGTACTTC
few	.	TRBV19	TRBJ1-4	CASNSGRLEKLFF	TGTGCCAGTAATTCCGGGAGACTTGAAAAACTGTTTTTT
few	.	TRBV7-2	TRBJ2-7	CASSPTVGYEQYF	TGTGCCAGCAGCCCCACCGTGGGTTACGAGCAGTACTTC